The 32 T cell receptor beta chains reported below all come from one sample, sequenced in a study of CD8 T cells in Susac syndrome. The RNA, about 0.45 to 1 ug, was put through reverse transcription using random hexamers. Using its own MiXCR run on the immunoSEQ multiplex PCR reads, TCRdb lists one record per CDR3 protein. The repertoire has over 100,000 distinct CDR3 sequences, roughly 94% of them found once; the top ten carry around 0.28%. The sequenced sample was CD8+ T cells from PBMCs. The source is a human donor with Susac syndrome.

V and J are TRBV29-1 and TRBJ2-1; D uncertain. The CDR3 covers 13 residues. Per the germline V gene, CDR1 is SQVTM and CDR2 is ANQGSEA. V was shortened by 1 base and J by 1 base, with 5 bases between the two germline ends. In nucleotides, the CDR3 is TGCAGCGTTGAAGGGCAGTCCTACAATGAGCAGTTCTTC. As protein: CSVEGQSYNEQFF.

The chain joins TRBV29-1 to TRBJ1-2, with D tentatively TRBD1 (5 bases). The CDR3 loop spans 14 amino acids. Trimming removed 0 bases at V and 3 bases at J, with 11 bases between. From germline, CDR1 is SQVTM and CDR2 ANQGSEA. The DNA for the CDR3 is TGCAGCGTTGAAGATTGGGGGGGAGACTATGGCTACACCTTC. This sequence encodes CSVEDWGGDYGYTF.

V usage is TRBV13 and J usage is TRBJ2-7; the match to TRBD2 covers 9 bases. The J segment lost 3 bases and the V segment lost 4 bases, leaving 7 bases of the junction unmatched. Germline loops: CDR1 PRHDT, CDR2 FYEKMQ (reference sequence). CDR3 length: 15 residues. The CDR3 bases are TGTGCCAGCAGCTCTAAGACTAGCGGAGACTACGAGCAGTACTTC. This codes for CASSSKTSGDYEQYF.

The chain couples TRBV20-1 to TRBJ1-1; D remains unclear. CDR1 and CDR2 (germline): DFQATT, SNEGSKA (reference sequence). The length of the CDR3 is 13 residues. V lost 6 bases and J lost 6, with 17 bases in between. As DNA, the CDR3 is TGCAGTGCGAGCAGCCCGGGCGGAGCTGAAGCTTTCTTT. Amino acids: CSASSPGGAEAFF.

The chain employs TRBV19 and TRBJ2-1; D call uncertain. CDR1 LNHDA and CDR2 SQIVND come from the germline V gene (reference sequence). This CDR3 is 16 amino acids long. Trimming removed 0 bases at V and 1 base at J, with 10 bases between. CDR3 sequence reads: CASSIDREGSYNEQFF. CDR3 sequence (DNA): TGTGCCAGTAGTATAGATCGAGAAGGTTCCTACAATGAGCAGTTCTTC.

The J gene is TRBJ2-1, the V gene TRBV19; tentatively, D is TRBD2 (7 bases). This CDR3 is built from 16 residues. The V gene lost 7 bases and the J gene lost 0 bases, with 16 bases spanning the gap. Looked up from germline, CDR1 is LNHDA and CDR2 is SQIVND (reference sequence). The DNA of the CDR3 is TGTGCCAGTAAAACTCCCGCGGGGGCCTCCTACAATGAGCAGTTCTTC. It codes for CASKTPAGASYNEQFF.

A single count supports this clonotype. V usage is TRBV6-5 and J usage is TRBJ1-1, with D perhaps matching TRBD1 (6 bases). Germline V gives CDR1 MNHEY, CDR2 SVGAGI. The CDR3 is 13 amino acids. V lost 0 bases and J lost 6, with 8 bases in between. This CDR3 is CASSYSGQAEAFF. CDR3 DNA: TGTGCCAGCAGTTACTCGGGACAAGCTGAAGCTTTCTTT.

This chain connects TRBV27 to TRBJ1-1; D is perhaps TRBD1 (6 bases). The CDR3 has 13 amino acids. Trimming pared 3 bases from V and 11 bases from J, leaving 16 bases between. The germline V gene encodes CDR1 MNHEY and CDR2 SMNVEV (reference sequence). Written as DNA, the CDR3 is TGTGCCAGCAGTTTGGGGGCCTCATTGGAGGCTTTCTTT. It codes for CASSLGASLEAFF.

The chain employs TRBV29-1 and TRBJ2-7; TRBD2 might be the D (5 bases). The length of the CDR3 is 13 residues. Trimming cost V 1 base and J 2 bases, with 9 bases left between them. Germline-derived CDR1 and CDR2 are SQVTM and ANQGSEA. The CDR3 coding sequence is TGCAGCGTTGAAGTCCCCGGGACCTACGAGCAGTACTTC. Amino acids: CSVEVPGTYEQYF.

This chain links TRBV25-1 with TRBJ2-5; TRBD2 might be the D (6 bases). The length of the CDR3 is 15 residues. Germline assignment: CDR1 MGHDK and CDR2 SYGVNS. V gave up 4 bases and J gave up 3 bases, with 15 bases separating them. The CDR3 bases are TGTGCCAGCAGTGCCTTTGGAGGGGCCGAAGAGACCCAGTACTTC. Translation gives CASSAFGGAEETQYF. Full variable domain (outside the CDR3, taken from reference TRBV25-1 and TRBJ2-5): EADIYQTPRYLVIGTGKKITLECSQTMGHDKMYWYQQDPGMELHLIHYSYGVNSTEKGDLSSESTVSRIRTEHFPLTLESARPSHTSQYLCASSAFGGAEETQYFGPGTRLLVL.

The V gene is TRBV6-1, the J gene TRBJ2-3; D unresolved. The CDR3 extends over 16 amino acids. Per the germline V gene, CDR1 is MNHNS and CDR2 is SASEGT. The V and J ends lost 2 bases and 4 bases respectively, with 16 bases between them. The CDR3 loop is CASSEIRLRIPDTQYF. CDR3 coding DNA: TGTGCCAGCAGTGAAATACGGCTACGTATACCAGATACGCAGTATTTT.

V and J are TRBV4-1 and TRBJ2-7, with 7 bases that match TRBD1. Germline-derived CDR1 and CDR2 are MGHRA and YSYEKL. V lost 1 base and J lost 2; bases outside the gene matches: 5. The CDR3 contains 15 residues. CDR3 residues: CASSQVETGTYEQYF. In nucleotides, the CDR3 is TGCGCCAGCAGCCAAGTGGAGACAGGGACCTACGAGCAGTACTTC.

The gene calls are TRBV7-2 and TRBJ2-3; TRBD1 or TRBD2 may be the D gene (5 bases each). From germline, CDR1 is SGHTA and CDR2 FQGNSA. CDR3 length equals 15 residues. The V and J ends lost 5 bases and 1 base respectively, with 13 bases between them. CDR3 DNA: TGTGCCAGCAGCCCCCTGGGACCGCGCACAGATACGCAGTATTTT. It yields the protein CASSPLGPRTDTQYF.

The V and J genes are TRBV29-1 and TRBJ2-7; D possibly corresponds to TRBD2 (7 bases). Germline V gene data show CDR1 as SQVTM and CDR2 as ANQGSEA. V was shortened by 3 bases and J by 3 bases, with 12 bases between the two germline ends. The CDR3 is 13 amino acids. Here the CDR3 DNA reads TGCAGCGTTGAGGCAGGGGACTACTACGAGCAGTACTTC. Translating it yields CSVEAGDYYEQYF.

The chain recombines TRBV3-1 with TRBJ2-7, with TRBD2 matching over 12 bases. V shed 4 bases and J 2 bases; nucleotides not matched to a gene: 6. Germline V lookup: CDR1 LGHDT, CDR2 YNNKEL (reference sequence). The length of the CDR3 is 16 residues. The CDR3 nucleotides read TGTGCCAGCAGCCCCGGACTAGCGGGGCCTACCTACGAGCAGTACTTC. This gives the protein CASSPGLAGPTYEQYF.

The chain has TRBV7-9 and TRBJ2-7; perhaps TRBD1 as D (5 bases). Trimming cost V 3 bases and J 1 base, with 10 bases left between them. This CDR3 spans 14 amino acids. Germline V gene lookup returns CDR1 SEHNR and CDR2 FQNEAQ (reference sequence). Here the CDR3 reads CASSFPDSSYEQYF. Here the CDR3 DNA reads TGTGCCAGCAGCTTCCCCGACAGTTCCTACGAGCAGTACTTC. The whole variable domain, remainder taken from reference TRBV7-9 and TRBJ2-7, is DTGVSQNPRHKITKRGQNVTFRCDPISEHNRLYWYRQTLGQGPEFLTYFQNEAQLEKSRLLSDRFSAERPKGSFSTLEIQRTEQGDSAMYLCASSFPDSSYEQYFGPGTRLTVT.

CDR3 bases: TGTGCCAGTATCGGGGGGGCTGAAGCTTTCTTT. Protein sequence: CASIGGAEAFF. V and J are TRBV19 and TRBJ1-1, with TRBD1 as a possible D gene (5 bases). The CDR3 is 11 residues long. CDR1 LNHDA and CDR2 SQIVND come from the germline V gene (reference sequence). With 7 bases removed from V and 6 bases from J, the gap between germline ends came to 9 bases.

The chain uses TRBV19 and TRBJ2-3, with TRBD1 as a possible D gene (5 bases). CDR1 is LNHDA and CDR2 is SQIVND in the germline V gene (reference sequence). The CDR3 contains 15 residues. Trimming left V 5 bases short and J 3 bases short, with 15 bases between. The chain's CDR3 is CASSFRVSNTDTQYF. Here the CDR3 DNA reads TGTGCCAGTAGTTTCAGGGTTTCAAATACAGATACGCAGTATTTT. Supplemented by reference TRBV19 and TRBJ2-3, the full variable domain reads DGGITQSPKYLFRKEGQNVTLSCEQNLNHDAMYWYRQDPGQGLRLIYYSQIVNDFQKGDIAEGYSVSREKKESFPLTVTSAQKNPTAFYLCASSFRVSNTDTQYFGPGTRLTVL.

The V call is TRBV29-1, the J call TRBJ1-3; D ambiguous. Germline assignment: CDR1 SQVTM and CDR2 ANQGSEA. This CDR3 contains 8 residues. This chain's CDR3 is CDGNTIYF. CDR3 coding DNA: TGCGATGGAAACACCATATATTTT.

The chain has TRBV20-1 and TRBJ2-7; D remains ambiguous. This CDR3 has 14 amino acids. Germline-derived CDR1 and CDR2 are DFQATT and SNEGSKA (reference sequence). V lost 5 bases and J 3 bases, leaving 17 bases between the germline ends. DNA of the CDR3: TGCAGTGCTCTACTTCCACGGACGGGCTACGAGCAGTACTTC. It codes for CSALLPRTGYEQYF.

V usage is TRBV2 and J usage is TRBJ2-5, with 7 bases identical to TRBD1. CDR1 and CDR2 from the germline V gene are SNHLY and FYNNEI. J lost 0 bases, V lost 7 bases, and 5 bases had no gene match. This CDR3 region has 14 residues. CDR3 protein: CASIGQVYQETQYF. The CDR3 nucleotides read TGTGCCAGCATCGGACAGGTTTACCAAGAGACCCAGTACTTC.

The J gene is TRBJ2-2, the V gene TRBV6-5; D not resolved. V shed 4 bases and J shed 3 bases, with 3 bases lying between them. The CDR3 totals 12 residues. Germline assignment: CDR1 MNHEY and CDR2 SVGAGI. The CDR3 region has the DNA TGTGCCAGCAGTTCCGACACCGGGGAGCTGTTTTTT. It codes for CASSSDTGELFF.

In its sample, this clonotype was seen a few times. The chain joins TRBV5-6 to TRBJ2-7; D ambiguous. Germline CDR1 is SGHDT and CDR2 is YYEEEE. V lost 2 bases and J lost 1, with 7 bases in between. The CDR3 has 13 amino acids. The CDR3 loop reads CASSLNPSYEQYF. The CDR3, as DNA: TGTGCCAGCAGCTTAAATCCATCCTACGAGCAGTACTTC.

This rearrangement joins TRBV9 to TRBJ1-5; possibly TRBD1 for D (5 bases). This CDR3 contains 14 residues. Germline V gives CDR1 SGDLS, CDR2 YYNGEE. Trimming left V 5 bases short and J 2 bases short, with 11 bases between. CDR3 protein: CASSAGQGNQPQHF. The CDR3 DNA sequence: TGTGCCAGCAGTGCAGGGCAGGGCAATCAGCCCCAGCATTTT.

This clonotype was observed once. V is TRBV12-3 or TRBV12-4 and J is TRBJ2-5, with D possibly TRBD2 on 7 matching bases. V lost 8 bases and J 2 bases, leaving 15 bases between the germline ends. The CDR3 extends over 14 amino acids. CDR3 residues: CASGGGGVQETQYF. CDR3 bases: TGTGCCAGCGGGGGGGGCGGGGTTCAAGAGACCCAGTACTTC.

This sequence joins TRBV14 and TRBJ2-5; 8 bases are a match to TRBD2. The CDR3 has 16 amino acids. Trimming removed 0 bases from V and 5 bases from J; junction bases left unmatched: 8. Germline CDR1 is SGHDN and CDR2 is FVKESK. CDR3 sequence: CASSQDISGGSETQYF. The CDR3 DNA sequence: TGTGCCAGCAGCCAAGATATCAGCGGGGGAAGTGAGACCCAGTACTTC.

The chain uses TRBV5-6 and TRBJ1-5; the D is unclear. The V and J ends lost 0 bases and 3 bases respectively, with 7 bases between them. Germline assignment: CDR1 SGHDT and CDR2 YYEEEE. CDR3 size: 14 residues. The CDR3 protein is CASSLGALNQPQHF. The CDR3 DNA follows: TGTGCCAGCAGCTTGGGTGCCCTCAATCAGCCCCAGCATTTT.

The chain has TRBV18 and TRBJ1-1; D remains ambiguous. CDR1 and CDR2 from the germline V gene are KGHSH and LQKENI. The CDR3 length is 17 residues. Trimming took 0 bases from V and 2 from J, leaving 16 bases between them. CDR3 nucleotide sequence: TGTGCCAGCTCACCACCTTATCAGGAGGTAGGAAACACTGAAGCTTTCTTT. The encoded protein is CASSPPYQEVGNTEAFF.

The chain employs TRBV5-4 and TRBJ2-7; no firm D call. Trimming shortened V by 0 bases and J by 2 bases, and 9 bases separated the two germline ends. Looked up from germline, CDR1 is SGHNT and CDR2 is YYREEE (reference sequence). The CDR3 totals 14 residues. The chain's CDR3 is CASSLVGPTYEQYF. In DNA, the CDR3 is TGTGCCAGCAGCTTGGTCGGGCCCACCTACGAGCAGTACTTC.

This sequence joins TRBV7-2 and TRBJ2-3, with 7 bases matching TRBD2. The CDR3 has 16 residues. From germline, CDR1 is SGHTA and CDR2 FQGNSA. V was clipped by 5 bases and J by 4 bases; unmatched bases: 12. The CDR3 DNA sequence: TGTGCCAGCAGCCCCAGACTAGCTCTTACGGCAGATACGCAGTATTTT. Translating it yields CASSPRLALTADTQYF.

V usage is TRBV15 and J usage is TRBJ2-1; D perhaps matches TRBD2 (6 bases). V was pared by 0 bases and J by 4 bases, with 7 bases between. Germline CDR1 and CDR2: LNHNV and YYDKDF (reference sequence). The length of the CDR3 is 14 residues. In nucleotides, the CDR3 is TGTGCCACCAGCAGAGAGGAGGGGTACAATGAGCAGTTCTTC. Encoded protein: CATSREEGYNEQFF.

This clonotype was found once. This rearrangement joins TRBV5-1 to TRBJ2-1, with 14 bases that match TRBD2. Germline assignment: CDR1 SGHRS and CDR2 YFSETQ. Trimming took 2 bases from V and 7 from J; bases not matched to a gene: 2. This CDR3 spans 15 amino acids. The CDR3: CASSFGTSGRNEQFF. CDR3 sequence (DNA): TGCGCCAGCAGCTTCGGGACTAGCGGGAGAAATGAGCAGTTCTTC.